The clone carrying this TCR beta chain was picked up a small number of times. Its antigen is not identified. This specimen belongs to a study of early T cells in non-severe SARS-CoV-2 infection. Study background: Unsorted whole-blood RNA was sequenced in bulk, leaving chains unpaired. Findings and caveats of the study: The VDJdb matching leaned toward anti-spike CD8 responses and overlooked private and CD4 specificities.

Individual cDNA molecules were tagged with unique molecular identifiers. TCRdb redid the calling of the 5' RACE reads with MiXCR, one entry per CDR3 protein. The table shows more than 80,000 distinct CDR3 sequences, with roughly 15% occurring only once. CDR1 and CDR2 from the germline V gene are MNHEY and SVGAGI. The V end was cut by 1 base, the J end by 0 bases, with 10 bases between. The CDR3 length is 15 residues. The chain recombines TRBV6-5 with TRBJ2-7; a weak D match, TRBD2 (5 bases). Sequenced: whole blood. This receptor was identified in an adult who was a healthcare worker with PCR-confirmed SARS-CoV-2 infection or an uninfected control (not recorded which). CDR3 loop: CASSYFEGSSYEQYF. In DNA form, the CDR3 reads TGTGCCAGCAGTTACTTTGAGGGAAGCTCCTACGAGCAGTACTTC.